This is a list of T cell receptor beta chains from one sample in a study of Graves' ophthalmopathy and Graves' hyperthyroidism. TCRdb processed the multiplex PCR reads anew with MiXCR; each CDR3 protein has one entry. The data contain about 550,000 distinct CDR3 sequences, about two fifths of them singletons. The source material was peripheral blood or thyroid tissue (not recorded which). These receptors all stem from an adult man with Graves' hyperthyroidism. CDR3s include the opening cysteine and the closing phenylalanine or tryptophan. D genes are given only for firm matches. Only part of the rows carry a size: once, few, many, or a class if the clone is expanded.

J gene,clone size,D gene,V gene,CDR3 DNA,CDR3 protein
TRBJ1-6,once,TRBD1,TRBV2,TGTACCAGCAGTGAGCGCGACAGGGATAATTCACCCCTCCACTTT,CTSSERDRDNSPLHF
TRBJ1-4,many,TRBD1,TRBV19,TGTGCCAGTAGTCGCGGGACAGCTAATGAAAAACTGTTTTTT,CASSRGTANEKLFF
TRBJ2-7,few,NA,TRBV20-1,TGCAGTGCTAGAGATGAAAGGGGCCCGACCTCCTACGAGCAGTACTTC,CSARDERGPTSYEQYF
TRBJ1-4,NA,NA,TRBV2,TGTGCCAGCGTAATACAGGGTAATGAAAAACTGTTTTTT,CASVIQGNEKLFF
TRBJ2-2,NA,TRBD2,TRBV5-1,TGTGCCAGCAGGGGACTAGCGAAACCCGGGGAGCTGTTTTTT,CASRGLAKPGELFF
TRBJ1-5,many,TRBD1,TRBV12-3/TRBV12-4,TGTGCCAGCAGTCGGACAGGGAGGTCTCAGCCCCAGCATTTT,CASSRTGRSQPQHF
TRBJ2-2,few,NA,TRBV6-6,TGTGCCAGCAGCCAGATCAGGGGGGCCGGGGAGCTGTTTTTT,CASSQIRGAGELFF
TRBJ2-5,few,TRBD2,TRBV7-7,TGTGCTAGCAGCTTATCCCCGGGGGGGGAGACCCAGTACTTC,CASSLSPGGETQYF
TRBJ2-7,few,TRBD2,TRBV29-1,TGCAGCGTCCGAGGGACTAGCGTCTCCTACGAGCAGTACTTC,CSVRGTSVSYEQYF
TRBJ2-7,NA,TRBD1,TRBV10-3,TGTGCCGCCAATGGGGACAGTACCGACTACGAGCAGTACTTC,CAANGDSTDYEQYF
TRBJ1-2,NA,NA,TRBV29-1,TGCAGCGTTGTAAATCAGGGGCTTAACTATGGCTACACCTTC,CSVVNQGLNYGYTF
TRBJ1-5,NA,TRBD1,TRBV2,TGTGCCAGCAGCCGCGCGGGACAGGGAATGAATCAGCCCCAGCATTTT,CASSRAGQGMNQPQHF
TRBJ2-5,NA,TRBD2,TRBV6-5,TGTGCCAGCAGTTACGGTCTTGGACTAGCGGGTACAGAGACCCAGTACTTC,CASSYGLGLAGTETQYF
TRBJ1-2,many,NA,TRBV29-1,TGCAGCGCCCTAACAGGGTCCGGGCATTATGGCTACACCTTC,CSALTGSGHYGYTF
TRBJ2-3,NA,TRBD2,TRBV24-1,TGTGCCACCAGTGACAGGACTAGCCGTTACACAGATACGCAGTATTTT,CATSDRTSRYTDTQYF
TRBJ1-5,few,TRBD1,TRBV6-4,TGTGCCAGCAGTGAACGGACAGGGACATATAGCAATCAGCCCCAGCATTTT,CASSERTGTYSNQPQHF
TRBJ2-7,few,TRBD1,TRBV12-3/TRBV12-4,TGTGCCAGCAGTGCCAGACAGGGGGCTGACGAGCAGTACTTC,CASSARQGADEQYF
TRBJ1-2,many,NA,TRBV20-1,TGCAGTGCTAGGCGTGGGGCTGGGGGCTACACCTTC,CSARRGAGGYTF
TRBJ2-7,NA,NA,TRBV13,TGTGCCAGCAGCTTAGGCCTAGGTTTGGAGGGGGTCGCAGCCCCGGAGGACGAGCAGTACTTC,CASSLGLGLEGVAAPEDEQYF
TRBJ1-2,many,NA,TRBV7-9,TGTGCCAGCAGCTTAAGAAAAGTCCCCCTCTATGGCTACACCTTC,CASSLRKVPLYGYTF
TRBJ2-2,NA,NA,TRBV10-3,TGTGCCATCAGTGATGAGGGCGGGGAGCTGTTTTTT,CAISDEGGELFF
TRBJ2-7,many,NA,TRBV12-3/TRBV12-4,TGTGCCAGCAGTTTCCGCGGGGCCTACGAGCAGTACTTC,CASSFRGAYEQYF
TRBJ1-2,many,NA,TRBV7-2,TGTGCCAGCAGCTTAGGAGGAGGGGGGAACTATGGCTACACCTTC,CASSLGGGGNYGYTF
TRBJ2-5,few,NA,TRBV6-6,TGTGCCAGCAGTGGCAGTCCAGGGTCACCATGGGAGACCCAGTACTTC,CASSGSPGSPWETQYF
TRBJ2-5,many,TRBD2,TRBV7-9,TGTGCCAGCAGCTTAGAGCGGGAGAAGGAGACCCAGTACTTC,CASSLEREKETQYF
TRBJ1-1,NA,TRBD1,TRBV12-3/TRBV12-4,TGTGCCAGCAGTTACCGGTTATACGGGACAGGGACAGGGATGAACACTGAAGCTTTCTTT,CASSYRLYGTGTGMNTEAFF
TRBJ1-1,many,NA,TRBV10-3,TGTGCCATCAGTGAGGGGAGCACTGAAGCTTTCTTT,CAISEGSTEAFF
TRBJ1-5,once,NA,TRBV7-2,TGTGCCAGCAGCTTAGGTGGGGAGGGAGTGAACGAGCATTTT,CASSLGGEGVNEHF
TRBJ2-3,few,TRBD1,TRBV5-1,TGCGCCAGCAGCACGGACAGGGACGTAGATACGCAGTATTTT,CASSTDRDVDTQYF
TRBJ2-7,NA,NA,TRBV15,TGTGCCACCAGCAGAGGGACAGACGGGGAGCAGTACTTC,CATSRGTDGEQYF
TRBJ1-5,NA,TRBD1,TRBV2,TGTGCCGTCGGATATAGGGGGCCGGGCAATCAGCCCCAGCATTTT,CAVGYRGPGNQPQHF
TRBJ1-2,NA,NA,TRBV29-1,TGCAGCGTTGATGGTGGAAACGGCTATGGCTACACCTTC,CSVDGGNGYGYTF
TRBJ1-6,many,NA,TRBV29-1,TGCAGCGTTGAACTACTGGGCAGACGCTATAATTCACCCCTCCACTTT,CSVELLGRRYNSPLHF
TRBJ1-5,NA,NA,TRBV6-1,TGTGCCAGCAGTCCTTGGGGCAGGGATAGCAATCAGCCCCAGCATTTT,CASSPWGRDSNQPQHF
TRBJ2-5,many,NA,TRBV7-2,TGTGCCAGCAGCTTAGATTGGGCCCAGTACTTC,CASSLDWAQYF
TRBJ2-7,few,NA,TRBV18,TGTGCCAGCTCTCCGGGACGGACGACCTCCTACGAGCAGTACTTC,CASSPGRTTSYEQYF
TRBJ1-5,NA,NA,TRBV2,TGTGCCAGCAGTGAATTCGGAGAGACCCAGCATTTT,CASSEFGETQHF
TRBJ2-7,many,NA,TRBV7-2,TGTGCCAGCAGCTTAGGGTATAGCAGGGGCTACGAGCAGTACTTC,CASSLGYSRGYEQYF
TRBJ2-5,many,NA,TRBV20-1,TGCAGTGCTAGAGATATGGTCAGGGGTTTGAAAGAGACCCAGTACTTC,CSARDMVRGLKETQYF
TRBJ2-5,once,TRBD2,TRBV2,TGTGCCAGCTCCGGGACTAGCGGGATCCAAGAGACCCAGTACTTC,CASSGTSGIQETQYF
TRBJ2-3,NA,NA,TRBV7-9,TGTGCCAGCAGCTTCGGCCCGGGTGGTACGCAGTATTTT,CASSFGPGGTQYF
TRBJ1-1,many,TRBD1,TRBV7-2,TGTGCCAGCCGAAAGACAGGGGGCACTGAAGCTTTCTTT,CASRKTGGTEAFF
TRBJ2-2,many,TRBD2,TRBV24-1,TGTGCCACCAGTGATAATAGCGGGAGAGACACCGGGGAGCTGTTTTTT,CATSDNSGRDTGELFF
TRBJ2-7,NA,TRBD2,TRBV19,TGTGCCACCAGGGGACTAGCTTACGAGCAGTACTTC,CATRGLAYEQYF
TRBJ2-7,few,TRBD2,TRBV9,TGTGCCAGCAGTCCGGGACTAGCGGGAGCCCGCGGGAGGGAGCAGTACTTC,CASSPGLAGARGREQYF